This record concerns one TCR beta chain sequence. Its antigen is currently not known. Base qualities were left out, and no much larger clone turns up one base away. Taken with the paper, the label for time point translates to: about 28 days (+/-7) after the second vaccine dose. The sample's treatment or condition label, in plain terms: meningococcal conjugate vaccine given as trial control. Samples from vaccinated people were obtained from the UK trials COV001 and COV002, which included a single-blind randomized controlled phase 2/3 trial of AZD1222 (ChAdOx1 nCoV-19) in healthy adults. For TCRbeta chain sequencing, PBMC samples were collected from trial participants at day 0 and at day 28 after the second dose. This specimen belongs to a study of T cell responses to AZD1222 COVID-19 vaccine (dated by TCRdb to the early 2020s). For context, the study as a whole: A total of 233 trial participants underwent TCR sequencing, of whom about 200 had received two doses of AZD1222 and 26 had received two doses of the MenACWY control vaccine. Trial participants were enrolled into age subgroups of 18-55, 56-69 and 70-plus years, which contained around 150, 28 and 57 TCR-sequenced participants, respectively.

V is trimmed back by 4 bases and J by 8 bases, and the junction contains 13 bases that no gene match accounts for. Sequences SGHRS (CDR1) and YFSETQ (CDR2) are obtained from the germline V gene. Inclusive of the bounding cysteine and phenylalanine, the CDR3 is 16 residues long. The retained sequence is limited to the CDR3, 48 bases, with the frame set at the first base. The CDR3 regions of human TCRbeta chains were subjected to immunosequencing. The paper's data handling went like this. Repertoire TCRs were checked for matches against a reference library of SARS-CoV-2-specific TCRs that had been generated using the MIRA antigen-specificity platform. Breadth was defined as the fraction of unique TCRs that were SARS-CoV-2-associated. Depth was defined as the fraction of total T cells that were SARS-CoV-2-associated. Using the MIRA data, each spike-specific TCR was assigned both to the spike region to which the TCR was reactive and to a CD4 or CD8 class. Log10-transformed breadth and depth values were compared by one-way ANOVA with Sidak's multiple comparisons tests. TCRdb holds this immuneACCESS table with in-frame rearrangements only. Some clones are missing; in checked studies, unresolved V genes explain under half, and the rest has no known cause. D and trimming were read from the DNA, whereas the V and J calls and clone size are those reported in that table. This sample lists 150,000 to 200,000 clones; about 92% were detected once. Around 3.6% of the sample is held by the ten biggest clonotypes.

Study-wide findings and limitations: Participants were mostly white British and included more females than males, and it was suggested by the authors that clonal diversity may have been underestimated. Because no day 14 peak-response samples were available, repertoires were characterized only after the peak T cell response. The 56-69-year group was small, and its depth increase did not reach significance, likely because of low power. Only five to seven AZD1222 recipients were SARS-CoV-2 seropositive at baseline, limiting conclusions about previously exposed vaccinees. Reportedly, close to half of the unique spike-specific TCRs recognized epitopes lying outside the regions that are mutated in the B.1.351 and B.1.1.7 variants. After two AZD1222 doses, spike-specific TCR breadth and depth were significantly higher than at day 0 and than in MenACWY recipients. The vaccine-associated CD4 TCRs covered the entire spike protein, and the dominant responses fell in regions 160-218 and 743-854.

The origin of this receptor is an adult who received the MenACWY meningococcal vaccine as a control. This receptor chain uses TRBV5-1 and TRBJ2-1; 9 junctional bases match TRBD2. The sample was peripheral blood, taken 28 days after the second dose of the MenACWY control vaccine. The CDR3 is CASSLGREAGGYEQFF. The DNA sequence reads TGCGCCAGCAGCCTCGGGCGGGAGGCGGGGGGGTATGAGCAGTTCTTC.